This passage covers 16 T cell receptor beta chains from one sample sequenced in a study of shared clonotypes between healthy human individuals. Profiling relied on immunoSEQ multiplex PCR, and the TCRdb table lists in-frame clones only, not all of them. Found here are under 2,500,000 clones, around 95% of them singletons; the top ten hold less than 0.15%. Sequenced sample: naive CD4+ T cells sorted from blood. Noted subset: CD45RA+ positively selected. The receptors were gathered from a man between 18 and 29 years old in good health.

The rearrangement links TRBV4-1 to TRBJ1-2; no reliable D call. V shed 1 base and J shed 1 base, with 7 bases lying between them. CDR3 length: 14 residues. Germline loops: CDR1 MGHRA, CDR2 YSYEKL. Here the CDR3 reads CASSQVSLNYGYTF. The CDR3 bases are TGCGCCAGCAGCCAAGTATCCCTTAACTATGGCTACACCTTC.

This clone was seen only a few times. This same CDR3 is encoded by further DNA sequences in the sample. The chain combines TRBV30 with TRBJ2-7; TRBD1 might be the D (5 bases). The CDR3 has 11 amino acids. V shed 3 bases and J shed 4 bases, with 7 bases lying between them. CDR1 GTSNPN and CDR2 SVGIG come from the germline V gene (reference sequence). CDR3 region: CAWRTEYEQYF. CDR3 coding DNA: TGTGCCTGGAGGACAGAATACGAGCAGTACTTC. Full variable domain (outside the CDR3, taken from reference TRBV30 and TRBJ2-7): SQTIHQWPATLVQPVGSPLSLECTVEGTSNPNLYWYRQAAGRGLQLLFYSVGIGQISSEVPQNLSASRPQDRQFILSSKKLLLSDSGFYLCAWRTEYEQYFGPGTRLTVT.

V gene TRBV28 combines with J gene TRBJ1-5, with 7 bases lining up with TRBD1. The CDR3 has 15 residues. Looked up from germline, CDR1 is MDHEN and CDR2 is SYDVKM. The trim removed 2 bases at V and 3 bases at J, leaving 4 bases unmatched. In nucleotides, the CDR3 is TGTGCCAGCAGTTTAGCACAGGGGAACAATCAGCCCCAGCATTTT. It yields the protein CASSLAQGNNQPQHF.

V usage is TRBV4-1 and J usage is TRBJ2-5, with TRBD2 matching over 7 bases. With 1 base clipped from V and 5 bases from J, the junction kept 10 bases outside the gene matches. This CDR3 is built from 16 residues. Per germline, CDR1 MGHRA and CDR2 YSYEKL. CDR3 region: CASSQVGGGVGETQYF. The CDR3 DNA follows: TGCGCCAGCAGCCAAGTTGGTGGGGGGGTCGGGGAGACCCAGTACTTC.

As regards this clone: Distinct nucleotide sequences in the sample also encode this CDR3. The chain is built from TRBV6-4 and TRBJ1-1; TRBD1 is a possible D gene (6 bases). Germline CDR1 MRHNA, CDR2 SNTAGT. The CDR3 has 13 amino acids. V lost 5 bases and J 3 bases, leaving 10 bases between the germline ends. The CDR3 nucleotides are TGTGCCAGCAGTAGGGAGGGGGACACTGAAGCTTTCTTT. It codes for CASSREGDTEAFF.

A single count supports this clone. V usage is TRBV5-4 and J usage is TRBJ2-5; 10 bases are a match to TRBD2. Germline V gives CDR1 SGHNT, CDR2 YYREEE (reference sequence). The CDR3 sequence is 13 residues long. Trimming took 2 bases from V and 7 from J; bases not matched to a gene: 2. The CDR3 nucleotides read TGTGCCAGCAGCTTAGCGGGAGGGGGGACCCAGTACTTC. It yields the protein CASSLAGGGTQYF.

This clone was detected only once. The chain links TRBV9 to TRBJ2-1; 13 bases are shared with TRBD2. Per the germline V gene, CDR1 is SGDLS and CDR2 is YYNGEE. The CDR3 contains 16 residues. V gave up 4 bases and J gave up 9 bases; unmatched junction bases: 10. In nucleotides, the CDR3 is TGTGCCAGCAGCCCGTTCCCGGGACTAGCGGGAACTGAGCAGTTCTTC. Amino acid sequence: CASSPFPGLAGTEQFF.

Details on this clone: Distinct nucleotide sequences in the sample also encode this CDR3. V usage is TRBV20-1 and J usage is TRBJ2-3; no reliable D call. Trimming stripped 5 bases from V and 0 bases from J, with 3 bases between. CDR3 length equals 11 residues. From germline, CDR1 is DFQATT and CDR2 SNEGSKA (reference sequence). CDR3 DNA: TGCAGTGCTGCTAGCACAGATACGCAGTATTTT. It encodes CSAASTDTQYF.

The rearrangement links TRBV5-1 to TRBJ1-3; a weak D match, TRBD1 (5 bases). Trimming took 0 bases from V and 6 from J, leaving 10 bases between them. Germline V lookup: CDR1 SGHRS, CDR2 YFSETQ. CDR3 size: 14 residues. Here the CDR3 DNA reads TGCGCCAGCAGCTTGGACAGGACGTTAAACACCATATATTTT. It yields the protein CASSLDRTLNTIYF. Supplemented by reference TRBV5-1 and TRBJ1-3, the full variable domain reads KAGVTQTPRYLIKTRGQQVTLSCSPISGHRSVSWYQQTPGQGLQFLFEYFSETQRNKGNFPGRFSGRQFSNSRSEMNVSTLELGDSALYLCASSLDRTLNTIYFGEGSWLTVV.

Remarks on this clone: Different DNA sequences within this sample yield the same CDR3. V gene TRBV7-2 combines with J gene TRBJ2-2; tentative D call: TRBD2 (6 bases). V was trimmed by 4 bases and J by 0 bases, leaving 9 bases between them. CDR3 length: 15 amino acids. Germline V gene data show CDR1 as SGHTA and CDR2 as FQGNSA. The CDR3 here is CASSSGGANTGELFF. In DNA form, the CDR3 reads TGTGCCAGCAGCTCCGGCGGGGCGAACACCGGGGAGCTGTTTTTT.

The chain couples TRBV5-1 to TRBJ1-2, with 8 bases matching TRBD1. The V segment lost 4 bases and the J segment 6 bases; nucleotides outside the gene matches: 11. The germline CDR1 and CDR2 sequences are SGHRS and YFSETQ. This CDR3 is 15 amino acids long. CDR3 bases: TGCGCCAGCAGCCTCGAAGGACAGGGCCTCGATGGCTACACCTTC. Protein product: CASSLEGQGLDGYTF. Filled out from reference TRBV5-1 and TRBJ1-2, the complete variable domain reads KAGVTQTPRYLIKTRGQQVTLSCSPISGHRSVSWYQQTPGQGLQFLFEYFSETQRNKGNFPGRFSGRQFSNSRSEMNVSTLELGDSALYLCASSLEGQGLDGYTFGSGTRLTVV.

This sequence joins TRBV7-9 and TRBJ1-1; TRBD1 aligns across 9 bases. Germline V gene sequence: CDR1 SEHNR, CDR2 FQNEAQ (reference sequence). This CDR3 comprises 15 residues. The junction had 7 bases not matched to a gene; V was cut back by 4 bases and J by 4 bases. Written as DNA, the CDR3 is TGTGCCAGCAGCTCGGACGGGACAGGGAGCACTGAAGCTTTCTTT. Translating gives CASSSDGTGSTEAFF.

Note on this clone: This CDR3 is also generated by other DNA sequences in the sample. The chain carries TRBV18 and TRBJ2-5, with TRBD1 matching 9 bases. Germline CDR1 and CDR2: KGHSH and LQKENI. Germline trimming cut 3 bases from V and 3 bases from J; bases unmatched to any gene: 2. This CDR3 has 14 amino acids. The CDR3 loop reads CASSPRTGEETQYF. The CDR3 nucleotides read TGTGCCAGCTCACCTCGGACAGGGGAAGAGACCCAGTACTTC.

The chain joins TRBV30 to TRBJ2-7, with D tentatively TRBD2 (6 bases). Germline CDR1 and CDR2: GTSNPN and SVGIG (reference sequence). The V end lost 3 bases, the J end lost 3 bases, and 18 bases lay between the germline ends. The CDR3 is 15 residues long. CDR3 residues: CAWRGPGTQFYEQYF. The CDR3 region has the DNA TGTGCCTGGAGGGGACCTGGGACTCAGTTCTACGAGCAGTACTTC.

This chain links TRBV5-1 with TRBJ1-6; D gene ambiguous. The germline V and J ends were trimmed by 4 bases and 5 bases, with 4 bases remaining between them. Germline V CDR1 and CDR2: SGHRS, YFSETQ. The CDR3 is 12 amino acids. CDR3 residues: CASSQDNSPLHF. CDR3 coding DNA: TGCGCCAGCAGCCAGGATAATTCACCCCTCCACTTT.

This clone was seen more than once but under ten times. This sample also contains other DNA sequences that code for the same CDR3. V usage is TRBV7-9 and J usage is TRBJ1-1, with 8 bases fitting TRBD1. This CDR3 has 15 amino acids. CDR1 is SEHNR, CDR2 FQNEAQ, per germline (reference sequence). With V trimmed by 5 bases and J by 0 bases, 5 bases remained unmatched. The CDR3 nucleotides are TGTGCCAGCAGCCCCCGGACAGGGATGAACACTGAAGCTTTCTTT. Amino acid sequence: CASSPRTGMNTEAFF.